The rows below give T cell receptor beta chains drawn from one sample of a study of beta chain features in type 1 diabetes. The repertoire was sequenced with immunoSEQ multiplex PCR; TCRdb's copy has only in-frame clones and lacks some. The sample gives under 250,000 clones, 14% of which show up once; approximately 0.02% is in the top ten. Sequenced: naive CD4+ T cells from blood. Receptors were obtained from a man under 40 with type 1 diabetes. Both conserved end residues are part of each CDR3. Each record gives: clone size, J gene, V gene, D gene, CDR3 DNA, CDR3 protein. A D gene is named only where the DNA matches it firmly. Clone size, where shown, is once, few, many, or a class for clones that have expanded.

abundance: few; j_gene: TRBJ2-1; v_gene: TRBV5-1; d_gene: TRBD2; CDR3nt: TGCGCCAGCAGCCCCGGGACTAGCGGGAGCAGCTCCTACAATGAGCAGTTCTTC; CDR3aa: CASSPGTSGSSSYNEQFF
abundance: NA; j_gene: TRBJ1-4; v_gene: TRBV4-1; d_gene: NA; CDR3nt: TGCGCCAGCAGCAAAGGGCAGGGATCAGGTGAAAAACTGTTTTTT; CDR3aa: CASSKGQGSGEKLFF
abundance: NA; j_gene: TRBJ1-2; v_gene: TRBV10-3; d_gene: NA; CDR3nt: TGTGCCATCAGTGGAGGGAAAGGGTATGGCTACACCTTC; CDR3aa: CAISGGKGYGYTF
abundance: NA; j_gene: TRBJ1-2; v_gene: TRBV6-1; d_gene: NA; CDR3nt: TGTGCCAGCGGGGGGAGAAAGGGCTACACCTTC; CDR3aa: CASGGRKGYTF
abundance: few; j_gene: TRBJ1-2; v_gene: TRBV9; d_gene: TRBD1; CDR3nt: TGTGCCAGCAGAGCCGGGACAGGGGGCAAGAGCTACACCTTC; CDR3aa: CASRAGTGGKSYTF
abundance: NA; j_gene: TRBJ2-1; v_gene: TRBV5-1; d_gene: NA; CDR3nt: TGCGCCAGCAGCTTGCGGAGAGACAATGAGCAGTTCTTC; CDR3aa: CASSLRRDNEQFF
abundance: NA; j_gene: TRBJ1-6; v_gene: TRBV5-1; d_gene: NA; CDR3nt: TGCGCCAGCAGCTTGTACGGAGATTCACCCCTCCACTTT; CDR3aa: CASSLYGDSPLHF
abundance: few; j_gene: TRBJ1-5; v_gene: TRBV4-1; d_gene: NA; CDR3nt: TGCGCCAGCAGCCTGGGCCGGGACATTGGCAATCAGCCCCAGCATTTT; CDR3aa: CASSLGRDIGNQPQHF
abundance: few; j_gene: TRBJ2-1; v_gene: TRBV11-2; d_gene: NA; CDR3nt: TGTGCCAGCAGCTTAAGTGGGACATACTACAATGAGCAGTTCTTC; CDR3aa: CASSLSGTYYNEQFF
abundance: NA; j_gene: TRBJ2-3; v_gene: TRBV11-2; d_gene: NA; CDR3nt: TGTGCCAGCAGCTCGGGACTTGGTGGCACAGATACGCAGTATTTT; CDR3aa: CASSSGLGGTDTQYF
abundance: few; j_gene: TRBJ1-1; v_gene: TRBV11-3; d_gene: TRBD1; CDR3nt: TGTGCCAGCAGCCCGCGGACAGGGCCAACTGAAGCTTTCTTT; CDR3aa: CASSPRTGPTEAFF
abundance: few; j_gene: TRBJ1-5; v_gene: TRBV30; d_gene: NA; CDR3nt: TGTGCCTGGAGTGTACAGGGAGGGAATCAGCCCCAGCATTTT; CDR3aa: CAWSVQGGNQPQHF
abundance: NA; j_gene: TRBJ1-2; v_gene: TRBV7-2; d_gene: TRBD1; CDR3nt: TGTGCCAGCAGCCCAGGACAGGGGGTGAACTATGGCTACACCTTC; CDR3aa: CASSPGQGVNYGYTF
abundance: NA; j_gene: TRBJ1-2; v_gene: TRBV19; d_gene: NA; CDR3nt: TGTGCCAGTAGTATAACCCCCGGACAGCCCAACTATGGCTACACCTTC; CDR3aa: CASSITPGQPNYGYTF
abundance: few; j_gene: TRBJ2-7; v_gene: TRBV27; d_gene: TRBD1; CDR3nt: TGTGCCAGCAGTACCTCCGGACAGGGGGCTCGTGAGCAGTACTTC; CDR3aa: CASSTSGQGAREQYF
abundance: NA; j_gene: TRBJ2-3; v_gene: TRBV9; d_gene: TRBD2; CDR3nt: TGTGCCAGCAGCGTAAGCGGGGGCACCACCGCAGATACGCAGTATTTT; CDR3aa: CASSVSGGTTADTQYF
abundance: few; j_gene: TRBJ2-3; v_gene: TRBV5-1; d_gene: TRBD2; CDR3nt: TGCGCCAGCACAGGACTAGCGGGTGGACTCACAGATACGCAGTATTTT; CDR3aa: CASTGLAGGLTDTQYF
abundance: NA; j_gene: TRBJ1-1; v_gene: TRBV5-1; d_gene: NA; CDR3nt: TGCGCCAGCAGCTTGGCCGGGACAAGGGGCACTGAAGCTTTCTTT; CDR3aa: CASSLAGTRGTEAFF
abundance: NA; j_gene: TRBJ1-5; v_gene: TRBV2; d_gene: NA; CDR3nt: TGTGCCAGCAGGCCCGACAAAAATCAGCCCCAGCATTTT; CDR3aa: CASRPDKNQPQHF
abundance: NA; j_gene: TRBJ2-4; v_gene: TRBV5-6; d_gene: NA; CDR3nt: TGTGCCAGCAGCTTGCAGAAAAACATTCAGTACTTC; CDR3aa: CASSLQKNIQYF
abundance: NA; j_gene: TRBJ1-1; v_gene: TRBV14; d_gene: TRBD1; CDR3nt: TGTGCCAGCAGCCGACGGGACAGGGAGAACACTGAAGCTTTCTTT; CDR3aa: CASSRRDRENTEAFF
abundance: NA; j_gene: TRBJ2-1; v_gene: TRBV2; d_gene: TRBD2; CDR3nt: TGTGCCAGCAGTGGGCTAGCGGGTCTCTCCTACAATGAGCAGTTCTTC; CDR3aa: CASSGLAGLSYNEQFF
abundance: few; j_gene: TRBJ2-5; v_gene: TRBV7-9; d_gene: TRBD1; CDR3nt: TGTGCCAGCAGCTTAAGAGGACAGGGCGGTTGGGAGACCCAGTACTTC; CDR3aa: CASSLRGQGGWETQYF
abundance: few; j_gene: TRBJ1-2; v_gene: TRBV6-5; d_gene: NA; CDR3nt: TGTGCCAGCAGCCGGGGGGGTGAGAGCTACACCTTC; CDR3aa: CASSRGGESYTF
abundance: NA; j_gene: TRBJ1-2; v_gene: TRBV27; d_gene: TRBD1; CDR3nt: TGTGCCAGCAGTTTATTCAGGGGGTACTATGGCTACACCTTC; CDR3aa: CASSLFRGYYGYTF
abundance: NA; j_gene: TRBJ2-3; v_gene: TRBV4-2; d_gene: NA; CDR3nt: TGTGCCAGCAGCCAAGTCCTTGTGGGGGCGGGCTTCTCTAGCACAGATACGCAGTATTTT; CDR3aa: CASSQVLVGAGFSSTDTQYF
abundance: NA; j_gene: TRBJ2-1; v_gene: TRBV29-1; d_gene: TRBD1; CDR3nt: TGCAGCAGTAGTAGGGACAGCGCATACAATGAGCAGTTCTTC; CDR3aa: CSSSRDSAYNEQFF
abundance: few; j_gene: TRBJ1-1; v_gene: TRBV19; d_gene: TRBD1; CDR3nt: TGTGCCAGTAGCCCCATATCCGAGGGGGCGCGTGGCACTGAAGCTTTCTTT; CDR3aa: CASSPISEGARGTEAFF
abundance: few; j_gene: TRBJ1-4; v_gene: TRBV7-9; d_gene: TRBD1; CDR3nt: TGTGCCAGCAGCCTAGTGGCCGGGACAGCTTCCAATGAAAAACTGTTTTTT; CDR3aa: CASSLVAGTASNEKLFF
abundance: few; j_gene: TRBJ2-7; v_gene: TRBV2; d_gene: TRBD2; CDR3nt: TGTGCCAGCAGTGAGTCAACTAGCGGCCGCCCAGAGCAGTACTTC; CDR3aa: CASSESTSGRPEQYF
abundance: few; j_gene: TRBJ2-7; v_gene: TRBV18; d_gene: NA; CDR3nt: TGTGCCAGCTCACCACCGGGGGGCGAGCAGTACTTC; CDR3aa: CASSPPGGEQYF
abundance: NA; j_gene: TRBJ2-2; v_gene: TRBV9; d_gene: TRBD2; CDR3nt: TGTGCCAGCAGCCCCTGGACTAGCGGGAGGGCCACCGGGGAGCTGTTTTTT; CDR3aa: CASSPWTSGRATGELFF
abundance: NA; j_gene: TRBJ2-3; v_gene: TRBV4-1; d_gene: NA; CDR3nt: TGCGCCAGCAGCCAAGAACAGGGAACAGATACGCAGTATTTT; CDR3aa: CASSQEQGTDTQYF
abundance: few; j_gene: TRBJ2-5; v_gene: TRBV5-1; d_gene: TRBD2; CDR3nt: TGCGCCAGCAGAGAATCTAGCGGGAGTTTGGGGACCCAGTACTTC; CDR3aa: CASRESSGSLGTQYF
abundance: NA; j_gene: TRBJ1-5; v_gene: TRBV11-2; d_gene: TRBD1; CDR3nt: TGTGCCAGCAGCTTAGGGACAGGGAATCAGCCCCAGCATTTT; CDR3aa: CASSLGTGNQPQHF
abundance: few; j_gene: TRBJ2-3; v_gene: TRBV5-1; d_gene: TRBD2; CDR3nt: TGCGCCAGCAGCCCCTCAGCGGGAGGGACCGATACGCAGTATTTT; CDR3aa: CASSPSAGGTDTQYF
abundance: once; j_gene: TRBJ1-3; v_gene: TRBV9; d_gene: NA; CDR3nt: TGTGCCAGCAGCGTGGGAGGGGCTGGAAACACCATATATTTT; CDR3aa: CASSVGGAGNTIYF
abundance: few; j_gene: TRBJ1-6; v_gene: TRBV19; d_gene: TRBD1; CDR3nt: TGTGCCAGTAGTCCAGGGGGCGCCTATAATTCACCCCTCCACTTT; CDR3aa: CASSPGGAYNSPLHF
abundance: NA; j_gene: TRBJ1-1; v_gene: TRBV7-9; d_gene: TRBD1; CDR3nt: TGTGCCAGCAGCCTGAGGGGGCCGGACCAGAACACTGAAGCTTTCTTT; CDR3aa: CASSLRGPDQNTEAFF
abundance: NA; j_gene: TRBJ1-2; v_gene: TRBV11-2; d_gene: NA; CDR3nt: TGTGCCAGCAGCCCCGGGCAGGGAGGCTATGGCTACACCTTC; CDR3aa: CASSPGQGGYGYTF
abundance: NA; j_gene: TRBJ2-3; v_gene: TRBV5-1; d_gene: NA; CDR3nt: TGCGCCAGCAGCTTGGCTGGACAGTCCTCGCAGTATTTT; CDR3aa: CASSLAGQSSQYF
abundance: NA; j_gene: TRBJ1-1; v_gene: TRBV5-4; d_gene: TRBD1; CDR3nt: TGTGCCAGCAGCTTTGAGGACAGGACGAACACTGAAGCTTTCTTT; CDR3aa: CASSFEDRTNTEAFF
abundance: once; j_gene: TRBJ2-5; v_gene: TRBV28; d_gene: NA; CDR3nt: TGTGCCAGCAGTAATTGGGAGCCAAGGGAGACCCAGTACTTC; CDR3aa: CASSNWEPRETQYF
abundance: few; j_gene: TRBJ1-2; v_gene: TRBV10-3; d_gene: TRBD1; CDR3nt: TGTGCCTCGACAGGGGGAGACTATGGCTACACCTTC; CDR3aa: CASTGGDYGYTF
abundance: few; j_gene: TRBJ2-1; v_gene: TRBV11-2; d_gene: NA; CDR3nt: TGTGCCAGCAGCTTAGATCGGGGTGAGCAGTTCTTC; CDR3aa: CASSLDRGEQFF